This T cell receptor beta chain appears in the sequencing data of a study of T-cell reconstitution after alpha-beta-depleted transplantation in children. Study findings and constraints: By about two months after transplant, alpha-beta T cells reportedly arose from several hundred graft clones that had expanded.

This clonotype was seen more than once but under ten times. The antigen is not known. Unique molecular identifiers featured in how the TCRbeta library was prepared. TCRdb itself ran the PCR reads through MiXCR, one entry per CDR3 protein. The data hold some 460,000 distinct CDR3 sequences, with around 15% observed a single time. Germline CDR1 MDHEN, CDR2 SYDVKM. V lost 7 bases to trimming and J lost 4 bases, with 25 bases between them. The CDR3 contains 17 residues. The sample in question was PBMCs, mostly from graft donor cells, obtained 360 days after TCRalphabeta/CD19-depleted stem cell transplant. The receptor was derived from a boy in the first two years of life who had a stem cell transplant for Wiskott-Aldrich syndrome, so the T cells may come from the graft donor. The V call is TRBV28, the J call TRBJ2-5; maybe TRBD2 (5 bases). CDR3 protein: CASMRVQLSQKGETQYF. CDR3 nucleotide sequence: TGTGCCAGCATGCGGGTACAGCTGAGCCAAAAAGGAGAGACCCAGTACTTC.